One and the same sample provided the 21 T cell receptor beta chains below, sequenced in a study of T cell responses to AZD1222 COVID-19 vaccine. The data were produced by immunoSEQ multiplex PCR, yet TCRdb's version contains in-frame clones alone and is incomplete. The sample includes tens of thousands of clones, 70% to 90% of them seen just once. The sequencing here drew on peripheral blood, taken 28 days after the second AZD1222 dose. The source of these receptors is an adult who received the AZD1222 COVID-19 vaccine.

V is TRBV25-1 and J is TRBJ1-3; possible D gene TRBD1, 5 bases. The germline V gene encodes CDR1 MGHDK and CDR2 SYGVNS. Trimming shortened V by 8 bases and J by 0 bases, and 11 bases separated the two germline ends. The CDR3 contains 14 residues. CDR3 region: CASGRVGSGNTIYF. Here the CDR3 DNA reads TGTGCCAGCGGCAGGGTAGGCTCTGGAAACACCATATATTTT.

The V gene is TRBV5-1, the J gene TRBJ2-3; weak D call: TRBD2 (5 bases). The V and J ends lost 4 bases and 0 bases respectively, with 15 bases between them. CDR3 length: 16 amino acids. CDR1 SGHRS and CDR2 YFSETQ come from the germline V gene. CDR3 sequence reads: CASSPPEVRSTDTQYF. CDR3 bases: TGCGCCAGCAGCCCCCCGGAGGTAAGAAGCACAGATACGCAGTATTTT.

This sequence joins TRBV9 and TRBJ2-7; 7 nucleotides agree with TRBD2. V was pared by 0 bases and J by 2 bases, with 8 bases of the junction left unmatched. CDR1 is SGDLS and CDR2 is YYNGEE in the germline V gene. CDR3 length: 16 amino acids. The CDR3 bases are TGTGCCAGCAGCGTAGCTGGCGGGAGTGCTACCTACGAGCAGTACTTC. Amino acids: CASSVAGGSATYEQYF.

This clone was observed a single time. The genes are TRBV28 and TRBJ1-6; 9 bases agree with TRBD1. V lost 5 bases, J lost 6 bases, and 2 bases stayed unmatched. The CDR3 has 14 amino acids. In germline, CDR1 is MDHEN, CDR2 SYDVKM. The CDR3 here is CASSRDRANSPLHF. CDR3 nucleotide sequence: TGTGCCAGCAGTCGGGACAGGGCTAATTCACCCCTCCACTTT.

This clone was observed once. The V call is TRBV12-3 or TRBV12-4, the J call TRBJ1-2, with D tentatively TRBD1 (5 bases). The CDR3 extends over 12 amino acids. V lost 5 bases, J lost 12 bases, and 16 bases lay in between. The CDR3 sequence is CASSHGLGGDTF. DNA for the CDR3: TGTGCCAGCAGTCATGGACTTGGGGGTGACACCTTC.

This clone appeared once. The V and J genes are TRBV5-1 and TRBJ1-1; tentative D call: TRBD1 (5 bases). The V and J ends lost 5 bases and 7 bases respectively, with 18 bases between them. CDR1 and CDR2 (germline): SGHRS, YFSETQ. The CDR3 consists of 14 residues. CDR3 DNA sequence: TGCGCCAGCAGGGACGTGGGAGGGACGATTGAAGCTTTCTTT. This encodes CASRDVGGTIEAFF.

V gene TRBV19 combines with J gene TRBJ1-2; D possibly corresponds to TRBD1 (6 bases). V lost 5 bases and J 1 base, leaving 14 bases between the germline ends. The CDR3 totals 15 residues. Germline loops: CDR1 LNHDA, CDR2 SQIVND (reference sequence). In DNA form, the CDR3 reads TGTGCCAGTAGTCCCGGGACACCCGTTAACTATGGCTACACCTTC. Translation gives CASSPGTPVNYGYTF.

A few counts support this clone. The chain employs TRBV11-1 and TRBJ1-6; possibly TRBD1 for D (5 bases). Germline V gene sequence: CDR1 SGHAT, CDR2 FQDESV (reference sequence). V lost 3 bases and J lost 8, with 8 bases in between. The CDR3 consists of 13 residues. The CDR3 region has the DNA TGTGCCAGCAGCTTGGACATCGATTCACCCCTCCACTTT. The encoded protein is CASSLDIDSPLHF.

The chain combines TRBV20-1 with TRBJ2-3; no reliable D call. CDR1 DFQATT and CDR2 SNEGSKA come from the germline V gene (reference sequence). Between the trimmed V and J ends, which lost 3 bases and 5 bases, there was a span of 6 bases. The CDR3 contains 11 residues. CDR3 in amino acids: CSASAQDTQYF. The CDR3 bases are TGCAGTGCTAGTGCCCAAGATACGCAGTATTTT.

This rearrangement joins TRBV29-1 to TRBJ2-7; D is undetermined. Germline V CDR1 and CDR2: SQVTM, ANQGSEA. V lost 3 bases to trimming and J lost 0 bases, with 6 bases between them. This CDR3 is 12 amino acids long. DNA for the CDR3: TGCAGCGTTGATGGCGGCTCCTACGAGCAGTACTTC. This codes for CSVDGGSYEQYF.

In this sample, this clone turned up once. The chain combines TRBV6-1 with TRBJ2-7; 9 bases match TRBD1. This CDR3 has 12 residues. Germline V gene data show CDR1 as MNHNS and CDR2 as SASEGT. Trimming cost V 10 bases and J 3 bases; bases outside gene matches: 4. Here the CDR3 reads CATGTGIYEQYF. CDR3 DNA sequence: TGTGCCACCGGGACAGGGATCTACGAGCAGTACTTC.

The J gene is TRBJ2-1, the V gene TRBV9, with TRBD2 matching over 13 bases. The CDR3 contains 16 residues. Unmatched junction bases numbered 3, after V lost 0 bases and J lost 6 bases. Germline V gene lookup returns CDR1 SGDLS and CDR2 YYNGEE. This chain's CDR3 is CASSVGGTSGVNEQFF. The CDR3 DNA follows: TGTGCCAGCAGCGTAGGTGGGACTAGCGGGGTCAATGAGCAGTTCTTC.

The chain recombines TRBV27 with TRBJ2-5, with D perhaps matching TRBD1 (6 bases). V was clipped by 10 bases and J by 2 bases, with 14 bases between them. Germline CDR1 and CDR2: MNHEY and SMNVEV (reference sequence). The length of the CDR3 is 13 residues. The CDR3 bases are TGTGCCAACCCCTCGGACAGTCAAGAGACCCAGTACTTC. Translated, it gives CANPSDSQETQYF.

The chain joins TRBV24-1 to TRBJ2-7, with D perhaps TRBD1 (6 bases). The germline V and J ends were trimmed by 3 bases and 6 bases, with 11 bases remaining between them. Germline values: CDR1 KGHDR, CDR2 SFDVKD. This CDR3 has 13 amino acids. The CDR3 DNA reads TGTGCCACCAGTGATACAGGGTACGGCGAGCAGTACTTC. It yields the protein CATSDTGYGEQYF.

The chain combines TRBV6-6 with TRBJ2-7; 8 bases match TRBD1. Per germline, CDR1 MNHNY and CDR2 SVGAGI (reference sequence). This CDR3 has 14 residues. The V and J ends lost 7 bases and 4 bases, in that order; junction bases with no gene match: 9. The CDR3 region has the DNA TGTGCCAGCAAAGCCTACAGGGGGTCATACGAGCAGTACTTC. Protein sequence: CASKAYRGSYEQYF.

The V gene is TRBV7-2, the J gene TRBJ1-3; D call uncertain. CDR3 length: 15 amino acids. Germline V gene sequence: CDR1 SGHTA, CDR2 FQGNSA. V was trimmed by 4 bases and J by 1 base, leaving 11 bases between them. In DNA form, the CDR3 reads TGTGCCAGCAGCTCATATCAGGCATCTGGAAACACCATATATTTT. It specifies CASSSYQASGNTIYF. Combining the CDR3 with reference TRBV7-2 and TRBJ1-3 gives the whole variable domain GAGVSQSPSNKVTEKGKDVELRCDPISGHTALYWYRQSLGQGLEFLIYFQGNSAPDKSGLPSDRFSAERTGGSVSTLTIQRTQQEDSAVYLCASSSYQASGNTIYFGEGSWLTVV.

The J gene is TRBJ2-3, the V gene TRBV9, with TRBD2 identical over 11 bases. This CDR3 contains 17 residues. The V gene's germline CDR1 is SGDLS and CDR2 YYNGEE. Trimming cost V 3 bases and J 3 bases; bases outside gene matches: 9. The CDR3 region has the DNA TGTGCCAGCAGCGCCCCGGGGACTAGCGGAATAACAGATACGCAGTATTTT. It translates to CASSAPGTSGITDTQYF.

This clone was seen once. V gene TRBV27 combines with J gene TRBJ1-6, with TRBD1 matching 7 bases. There are 15 residues in the CDR3. Germline V CDR1 and CDR2: MNHEY, SMNVEV (reference sequence). V lost 3 bases to trimming and J lost 7 bases; unmatched junction nucleotides: 6. The CDR3 DNA reads as TGTGCCAGCAGTTTTACCGGGACAGAAAATTCACCCCTCCACTTT. Translated: CASSFTGTENSPLHF.

The CDR3, as DNA: TGCGCCAGCAGCGGGCTAGCGGGGACCTACAATGAGCAGTTCTTC. Translated, it gives CASSGLAGTYNEQFF. The chain uses TRBV5-1 and TRBJ2-1, with 9 bases lining up with TRBD2. Germline V gene sequence: CDR1 SGHRS, CDR2 YFSETQ. Trimming cost V 4 bases and J 2 bases; bases outside gene matches: 4. The CDR3 has 15 residues.

The rearrangement joins TRBV6-5 to TRBJ2-7; TRBD2 is a possible D gene (5 bases). Trimming stripped 2 bases from V and 6 bases from J, with 14 bases between. The CDR3 is 14 amino acids. Germline CDR1 MNHEY, CDR2 SVGAGI. This CDR3 reads CASSYGGRHAEQYF. CDR3 nucleotide sequence: TGTGCCAGCAGTTACGGCGGGCGCCATGCCGAGCAGTACTTC.

This clone appeared a single time. This sequence joins TRBV2 and TRBJ2-2; D possibly corresponds to TRBD1 (5 bases). CDR1 and CDR2 (germline): SNHLY, FYNNEI. CDR3 length: 13 residues. Trimming left V 4 bases short and J 10 bases short, with 13 bases between. CDR3 DNA: TGTGCCAGCAGTGGGCAGGGTTGGTTGGAGCTGTTTTTT. Translating it yields CASSGQGWLELFF. The variable domain in full, with the rest retrieved from reference TRBV2 and TRBJ2-2, is EPEVTQTPSHQVTQMGQEVILRCVPISNHLYFYWYRQILGQKVEFLVSFYNNEISEKSEIFDDQFSVERPDGSNFTLKIRSTKLEDSAMYFCASSGQGWLELFFGEGSRLTVL.